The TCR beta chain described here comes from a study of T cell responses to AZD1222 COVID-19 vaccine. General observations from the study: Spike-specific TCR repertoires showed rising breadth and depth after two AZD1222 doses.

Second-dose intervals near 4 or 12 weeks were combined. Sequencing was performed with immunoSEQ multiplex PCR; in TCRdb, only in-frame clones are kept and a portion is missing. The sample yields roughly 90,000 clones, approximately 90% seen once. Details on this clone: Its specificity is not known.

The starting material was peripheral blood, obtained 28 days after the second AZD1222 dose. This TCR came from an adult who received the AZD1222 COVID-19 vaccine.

The CDR3 nucleotides are TGTGCCAGCAGCTTGGGGGCAGGCAATCAGCCCCAGCATTTT. Translated, it gives CASSLGAGNQPQHF. The chain is built from TRBV5-5 and TRBJ1-5; D is ambiguous. The CDR3 has 14 amino acids. CDR1 is SGHKS, CDR2 YYEKEE, per germline (reference sequence). V was shortened by 0 bases and J by 2 bases, with 6 bases between the two germline ends.